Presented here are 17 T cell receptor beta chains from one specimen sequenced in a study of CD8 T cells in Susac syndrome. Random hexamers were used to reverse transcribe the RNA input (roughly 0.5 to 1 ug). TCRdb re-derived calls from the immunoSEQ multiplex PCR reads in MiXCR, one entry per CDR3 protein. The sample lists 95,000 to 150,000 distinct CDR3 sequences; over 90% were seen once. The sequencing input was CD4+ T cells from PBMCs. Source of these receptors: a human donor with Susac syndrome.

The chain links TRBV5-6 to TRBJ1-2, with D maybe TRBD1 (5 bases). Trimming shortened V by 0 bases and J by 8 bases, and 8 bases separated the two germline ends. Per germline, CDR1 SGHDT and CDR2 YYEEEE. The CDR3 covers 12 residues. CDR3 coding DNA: TGTGCCAGCAGCTTGGTGAAGGGGGGCTACACCTTC. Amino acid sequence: CASSLVKGGYTF.

The CDR3 nucleotides are TGTGCCAGCAGCCAAGTTTCAGGCGGCTATGGCTACACCTTC. Its translation is CASSQVSGGYGYTF. The chain joins TRBV3-1 to TRBJ1-2; D gene uncertain. Between the trimmed V and J ends, which lost 1 base and 4 bases, there was a span of 10 bases. Germline CDR1 LGHDT, CDR2 YNNKEL (reference sequence). The CDR3 sequence is 14 residues long.

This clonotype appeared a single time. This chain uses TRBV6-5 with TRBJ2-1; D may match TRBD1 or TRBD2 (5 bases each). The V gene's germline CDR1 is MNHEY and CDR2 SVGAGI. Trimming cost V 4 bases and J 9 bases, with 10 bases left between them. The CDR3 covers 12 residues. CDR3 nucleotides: TGTGCCAGCAGTTCCAAGGGGACTGAGCAGTTCTTC. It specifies CASSSKGTEQFF.

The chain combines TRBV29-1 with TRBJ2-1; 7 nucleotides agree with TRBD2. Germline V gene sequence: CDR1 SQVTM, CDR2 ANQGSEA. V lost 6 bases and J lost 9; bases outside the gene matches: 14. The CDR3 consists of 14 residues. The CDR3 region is CSVPPGEGLGEQFF. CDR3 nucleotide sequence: TGCAGCGTCCCACCCGGGGAGGGGCTAGGTGAGCAGTTCTTC.

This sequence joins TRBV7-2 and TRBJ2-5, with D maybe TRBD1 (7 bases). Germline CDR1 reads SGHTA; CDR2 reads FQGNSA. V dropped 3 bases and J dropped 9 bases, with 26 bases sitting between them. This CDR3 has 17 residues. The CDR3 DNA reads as TGTGCCAGCAGCTTCGGGGCGGGGCAGGGGGATTGGTGGGCCCAGTACTTC. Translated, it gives CASSFGAGQGDWWAQYF.

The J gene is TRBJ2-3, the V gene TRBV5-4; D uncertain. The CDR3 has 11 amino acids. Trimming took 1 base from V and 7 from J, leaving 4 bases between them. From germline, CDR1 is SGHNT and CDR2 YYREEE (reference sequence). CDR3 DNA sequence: TGTGCCAGCAGCTTGAGGAATACGCAGTATTTT. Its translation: CASSLRNTQYF.

The DNA for the CDR3 is TGTGCCAGCAGTCCGGGACAGGCCACAGATACGCAGTATTTT. Its protein product is CASSPGQATDTQYF. The chain uses TRBV28 and TRBJ2-3; 8 bases fit TRBD1. The CDR3 is 14 residues long. J lost 2 bases, V lost 5 bases, and 3 bases had no gene match. The germline V gene encodes CDR1 MDHEN and CDR2 SYDVKM.

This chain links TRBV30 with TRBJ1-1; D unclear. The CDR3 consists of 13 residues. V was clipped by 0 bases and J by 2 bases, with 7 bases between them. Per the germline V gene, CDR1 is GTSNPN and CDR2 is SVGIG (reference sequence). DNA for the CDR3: TGTGCCTGGAGTGTATCAAGAAACACTGAAGCTTTCTTT. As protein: CAWSVSRNTEAFF.

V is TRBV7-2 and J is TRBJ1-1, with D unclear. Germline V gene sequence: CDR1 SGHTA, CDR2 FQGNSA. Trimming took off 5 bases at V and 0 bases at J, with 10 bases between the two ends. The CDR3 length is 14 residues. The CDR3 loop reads CASSLTHVNTEAFF. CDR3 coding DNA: TGTGCCAGCAGCCTCACACATGTGAACACTGAAGCTTTCTTT.

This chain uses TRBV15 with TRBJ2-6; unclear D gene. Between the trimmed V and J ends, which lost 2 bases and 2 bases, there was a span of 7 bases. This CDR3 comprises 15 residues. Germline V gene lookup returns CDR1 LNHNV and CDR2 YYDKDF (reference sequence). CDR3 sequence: CATSRRGAGANVLTF. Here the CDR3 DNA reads TGTGCCACCAGCAGACGAGGCGCTGGGGCCAACGTCCTGACTTTC.

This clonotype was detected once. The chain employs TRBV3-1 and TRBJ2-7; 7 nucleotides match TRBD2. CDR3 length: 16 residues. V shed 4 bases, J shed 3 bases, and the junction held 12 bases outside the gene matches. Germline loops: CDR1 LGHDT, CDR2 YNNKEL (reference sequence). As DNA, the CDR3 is TGTGCCAGCAGCCGAAGGAGAATGGGGGGGGACTACGAGCAGTACTTC. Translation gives CASSRRRMGGDYEQYF.

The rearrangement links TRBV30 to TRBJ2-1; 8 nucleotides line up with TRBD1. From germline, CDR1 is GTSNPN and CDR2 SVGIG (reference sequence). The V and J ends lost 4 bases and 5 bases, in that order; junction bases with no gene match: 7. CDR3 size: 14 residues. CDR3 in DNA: TGTGCCTGGACCCGGACAGGGAAAGACAATGAGCAGTTCTTC. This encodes CAWTRTGKDNEQFF.

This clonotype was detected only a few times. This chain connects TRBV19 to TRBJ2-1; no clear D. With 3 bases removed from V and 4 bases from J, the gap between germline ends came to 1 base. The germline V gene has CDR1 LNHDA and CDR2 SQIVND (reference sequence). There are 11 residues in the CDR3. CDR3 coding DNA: TGTGCCAGTAGTATTTACAATGAGCAGTTCTTC. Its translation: CASSIYNEQFF.

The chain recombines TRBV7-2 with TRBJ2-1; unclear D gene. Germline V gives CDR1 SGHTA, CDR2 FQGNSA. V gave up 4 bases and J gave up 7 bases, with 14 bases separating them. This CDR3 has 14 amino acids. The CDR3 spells CASSSDHGLNEQFF. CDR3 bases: TGTGCCAGCAGCTCAGACCATGGTTTAAATGAGCAGTTCTTC.

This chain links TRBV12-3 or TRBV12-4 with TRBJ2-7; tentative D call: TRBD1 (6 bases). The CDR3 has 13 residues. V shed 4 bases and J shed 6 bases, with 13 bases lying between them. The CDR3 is CASSWTARAEQYF. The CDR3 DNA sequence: TGTGCCAGCAGTTGGACAGCTAGGGCCGAGCAGTACTTC.

The CDR3 nucleotides read TGCAGCGTTAAAGGACGGTACCAAGAGACCCAGTACTTC. Its protein is CSVKGRYQETQYF. The gene calls are TRBV29-1 and TRBJ2-5; D ambiguous. Trimming pared 5 bases from V and 0 bases from J, leaving 10 bases between. This CDR3 has 13 amino acids. Germline values: CDR1 SQVTM, CDR2 ANQGSEA.

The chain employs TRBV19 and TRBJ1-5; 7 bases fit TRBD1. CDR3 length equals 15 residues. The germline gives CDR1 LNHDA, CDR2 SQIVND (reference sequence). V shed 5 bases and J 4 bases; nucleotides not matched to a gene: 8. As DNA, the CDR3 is TGTGCCAGTAGTTCGGGACAGTCTTGGAATCAGCCCCAGCATTTT. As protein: CASSSGQSWNQPQHF.